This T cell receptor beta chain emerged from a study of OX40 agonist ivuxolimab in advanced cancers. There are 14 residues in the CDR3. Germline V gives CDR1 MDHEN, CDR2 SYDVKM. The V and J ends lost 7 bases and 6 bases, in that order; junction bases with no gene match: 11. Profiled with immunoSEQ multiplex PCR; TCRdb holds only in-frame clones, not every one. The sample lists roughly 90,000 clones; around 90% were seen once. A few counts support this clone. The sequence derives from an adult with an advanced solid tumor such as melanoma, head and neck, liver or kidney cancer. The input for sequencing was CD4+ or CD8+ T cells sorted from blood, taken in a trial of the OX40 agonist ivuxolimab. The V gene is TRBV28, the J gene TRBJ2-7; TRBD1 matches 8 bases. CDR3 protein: CASTLRGPLREQYF. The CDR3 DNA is TGTGCCAGCACCCTCAGGGGGCCCCTCCGCGAGCAGTACTTC.